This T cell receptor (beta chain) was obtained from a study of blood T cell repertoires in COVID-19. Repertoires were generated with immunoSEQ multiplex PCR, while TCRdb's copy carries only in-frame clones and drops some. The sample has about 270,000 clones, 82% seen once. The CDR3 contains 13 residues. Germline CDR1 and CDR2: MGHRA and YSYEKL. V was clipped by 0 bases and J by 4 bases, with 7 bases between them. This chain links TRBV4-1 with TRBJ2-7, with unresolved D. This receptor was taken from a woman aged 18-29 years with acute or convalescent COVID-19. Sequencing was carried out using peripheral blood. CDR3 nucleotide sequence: TGCGCCAGCAGCCAAGATGGTCGGTACGAGCAGTACTTC. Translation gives CASSQDGRYEQYF.